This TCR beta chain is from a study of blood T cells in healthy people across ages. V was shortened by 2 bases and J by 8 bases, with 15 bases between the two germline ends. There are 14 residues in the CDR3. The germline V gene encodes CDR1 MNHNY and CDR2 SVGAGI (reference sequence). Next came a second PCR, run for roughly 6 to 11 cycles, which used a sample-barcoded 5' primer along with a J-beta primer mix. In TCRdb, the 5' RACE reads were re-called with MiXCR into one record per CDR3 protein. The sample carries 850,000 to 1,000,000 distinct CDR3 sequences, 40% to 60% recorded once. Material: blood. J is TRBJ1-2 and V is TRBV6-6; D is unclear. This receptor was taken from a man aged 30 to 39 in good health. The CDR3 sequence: CASSYVGVVDGYTF. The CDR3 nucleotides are TGTGCCAGCAGTTACGTCGGGGTGGTGGACGGCTACACCTTC.